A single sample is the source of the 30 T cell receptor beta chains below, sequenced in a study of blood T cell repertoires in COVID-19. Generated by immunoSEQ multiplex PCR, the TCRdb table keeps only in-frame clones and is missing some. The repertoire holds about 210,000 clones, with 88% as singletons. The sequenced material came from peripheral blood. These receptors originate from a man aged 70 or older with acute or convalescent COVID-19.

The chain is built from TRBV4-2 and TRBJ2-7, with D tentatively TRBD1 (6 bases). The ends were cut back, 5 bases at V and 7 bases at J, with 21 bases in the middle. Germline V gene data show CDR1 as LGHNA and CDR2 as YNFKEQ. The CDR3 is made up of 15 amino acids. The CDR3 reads CASSGADRTLGEQYF. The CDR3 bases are TGTGCCAGCAGCGGGGCGGACAGAACCTTAGGGGAGCAGTACTTC.

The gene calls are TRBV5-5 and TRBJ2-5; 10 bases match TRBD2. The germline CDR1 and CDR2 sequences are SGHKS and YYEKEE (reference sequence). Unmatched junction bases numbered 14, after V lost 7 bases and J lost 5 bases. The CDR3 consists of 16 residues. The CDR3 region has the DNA TGTGCCAGCTCCTCGGCTAGCGGGAGAGGGGTTGAGACCCAGTACTTC. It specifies CASSSASGRGVETQYF.

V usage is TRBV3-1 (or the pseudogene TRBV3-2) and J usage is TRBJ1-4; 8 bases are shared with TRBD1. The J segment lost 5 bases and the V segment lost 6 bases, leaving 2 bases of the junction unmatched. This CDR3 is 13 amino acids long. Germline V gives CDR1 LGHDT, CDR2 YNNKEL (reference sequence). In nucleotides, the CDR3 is TGTGCCAGCAGGGGACAGGCGAATGAAAAACTGTTTTTT. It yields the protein CASRGQANEKLFF.

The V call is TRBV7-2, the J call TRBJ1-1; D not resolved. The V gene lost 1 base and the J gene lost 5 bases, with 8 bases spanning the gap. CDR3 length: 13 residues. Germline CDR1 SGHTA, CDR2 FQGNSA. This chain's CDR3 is CASSLVQRTEAFF. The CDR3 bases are TGTGCCAGCAGCTTAGTTCAGCGGACTGAAGCTTTCTTT.

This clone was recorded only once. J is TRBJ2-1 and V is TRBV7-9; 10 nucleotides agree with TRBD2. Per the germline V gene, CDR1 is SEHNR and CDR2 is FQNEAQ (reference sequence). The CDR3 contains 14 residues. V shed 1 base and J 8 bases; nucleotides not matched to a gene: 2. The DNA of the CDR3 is TGTGCCAGCAGCTTAGGGGGGACTAGCGATGAGCAGTTCTTC. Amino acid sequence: CASSLGGTSDEQFF.

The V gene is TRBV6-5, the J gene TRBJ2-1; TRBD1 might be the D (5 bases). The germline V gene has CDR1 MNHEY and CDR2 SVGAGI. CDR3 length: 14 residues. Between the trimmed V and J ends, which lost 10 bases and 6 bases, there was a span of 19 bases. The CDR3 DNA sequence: TGTGCCACTCTCATGCCAGGGCAGAGCAATGAGCAGTTCTTC. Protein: CATLMPGQSNEQFF.

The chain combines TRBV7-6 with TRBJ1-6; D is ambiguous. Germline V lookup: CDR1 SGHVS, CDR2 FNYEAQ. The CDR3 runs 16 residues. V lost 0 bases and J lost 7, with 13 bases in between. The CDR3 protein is CASSLADPNTNSPLHF. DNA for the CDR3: TGTGCCAGCAGCTTAGCCGATCCGAATACAAATTCACCCCTCCACTTT.

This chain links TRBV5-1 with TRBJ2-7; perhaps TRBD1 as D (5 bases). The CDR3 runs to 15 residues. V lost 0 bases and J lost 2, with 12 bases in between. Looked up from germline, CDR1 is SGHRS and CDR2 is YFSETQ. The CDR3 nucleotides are TGCGCCAGCAGCTTGGCTGGGTCAGGGACCTACGAGCAGTACTTC. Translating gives CASSLAGSGTYEQYF.

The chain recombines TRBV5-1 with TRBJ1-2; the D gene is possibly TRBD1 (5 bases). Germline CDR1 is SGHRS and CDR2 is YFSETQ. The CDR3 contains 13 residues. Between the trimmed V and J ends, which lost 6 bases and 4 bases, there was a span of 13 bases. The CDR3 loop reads CASTGDGAYGYTF. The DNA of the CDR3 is TGCGCCAGCACGGGGGACGGGGCCTATGGCTACACCTTC.

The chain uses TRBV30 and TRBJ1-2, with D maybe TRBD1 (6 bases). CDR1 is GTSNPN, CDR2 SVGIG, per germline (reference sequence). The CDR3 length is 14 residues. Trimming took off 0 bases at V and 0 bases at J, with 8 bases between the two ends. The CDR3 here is CAWSVQGANYGYTF. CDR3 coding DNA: TGTGCCTGGAGTGTACAGGGTGCTAACTATGGCTACACCTTC.

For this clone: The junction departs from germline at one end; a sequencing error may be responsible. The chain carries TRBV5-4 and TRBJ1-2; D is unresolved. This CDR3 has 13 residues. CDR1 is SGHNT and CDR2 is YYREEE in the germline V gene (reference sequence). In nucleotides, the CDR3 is TGTGCCAGCACCCCCAGGTTTGGCTATGGCTATACCTTC. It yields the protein CASTPRFGYGYTF. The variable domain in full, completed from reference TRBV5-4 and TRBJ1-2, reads ETGVTQSPTHLIKTRGQQVTLRCSSQSGHNTVSWYQQALGQGPQFIFQYYREEENGRGNFPPRFSGLQFPNYSSELNVNALELDDSALYLCASTPRFGYGYTFGSGTRLTVV.

The CDR3 loop reads CASSLKTGQNTEAFF. CDR3 DNA sequence: TGTGCCAGCAGCTTAAAGACGGGACAGAACACTGAAGCTTTCTTT. This chain links TRBV7-9 with TRBJ1-1; the D gene is possibly TRBD1 (6 bases). V lost 2 bases to trimming and J lost 1 base, with 11 bases between them. The CDR3 sequence is 15 residues long. Germline CDR1 and CDR2: SEHNR and FQNEAQ (reference sequence).

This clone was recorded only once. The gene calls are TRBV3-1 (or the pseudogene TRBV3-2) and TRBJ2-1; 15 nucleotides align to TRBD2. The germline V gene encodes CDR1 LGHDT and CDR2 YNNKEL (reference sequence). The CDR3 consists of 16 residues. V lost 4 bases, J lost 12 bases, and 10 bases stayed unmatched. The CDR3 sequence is CASSLSGTSGRSGQFF. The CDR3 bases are TGTGCCAGCAGCCTGTCCGGGACTAGCGGGAGGAGTGGGCAGTTCTTC.

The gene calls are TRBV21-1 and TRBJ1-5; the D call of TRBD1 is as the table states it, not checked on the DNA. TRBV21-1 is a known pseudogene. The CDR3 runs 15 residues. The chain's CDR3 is CASSEADRRNQPQHF. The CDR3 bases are TGTGCCAGCAGCGAAGCTGACAGACGAAATCAGCCCCAGCATTTT.

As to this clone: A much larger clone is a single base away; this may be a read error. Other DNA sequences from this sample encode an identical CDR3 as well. For the CDR3, the DNA is TGTGCCAGCAGTTCACAGGGTGCTGGAAACACCATATATTTT. The encoded protein is CASSSQGAGNTIYF. The chain employs TRBV28 and TRBJ1-3; D might be TRBD1 (6 bases). V was pared by 4 bases and J by 2 bases, with 9 bases between. Per germline, CDR1 MDHEN and CDR2 SYDVKM. There are 14 residues in the CDR3.

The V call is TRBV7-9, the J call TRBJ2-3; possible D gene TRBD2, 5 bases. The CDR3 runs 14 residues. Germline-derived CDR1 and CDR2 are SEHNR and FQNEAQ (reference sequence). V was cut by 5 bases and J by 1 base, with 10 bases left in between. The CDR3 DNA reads TGTGCCAGCAGCCGCGGACTTCGCACAGATACGCAGTATTTT. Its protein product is CASSRGLRTDTQYF.

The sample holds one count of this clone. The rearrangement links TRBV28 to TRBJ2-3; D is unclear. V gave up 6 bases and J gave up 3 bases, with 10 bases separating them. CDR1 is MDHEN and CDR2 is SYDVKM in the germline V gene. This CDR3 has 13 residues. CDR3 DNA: TGTGCCAGCAGCGGGTTACTGACAGATACGCAGTATTTT. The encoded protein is CASSGLLTDTQYF.

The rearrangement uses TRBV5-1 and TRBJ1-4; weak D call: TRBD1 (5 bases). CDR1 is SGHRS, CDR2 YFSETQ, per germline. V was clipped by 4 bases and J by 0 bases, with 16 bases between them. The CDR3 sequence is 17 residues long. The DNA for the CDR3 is TGCGCCAGCAGCCTCCACAGGCCCGGCACAACTAATGAAAAACTGTTTTTT. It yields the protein CASSLHRPGTTNEKLFF.

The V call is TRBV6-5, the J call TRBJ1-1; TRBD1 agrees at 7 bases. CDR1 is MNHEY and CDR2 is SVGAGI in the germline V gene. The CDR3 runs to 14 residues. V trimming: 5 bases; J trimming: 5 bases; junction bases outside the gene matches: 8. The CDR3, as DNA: TGTGCCAGCAGTAGGCCGGGACAGATAACTGAAGCTTTCTTT. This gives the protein CASSRPGQITEAFF.

DNA for the CDR3: TGTGCCAGCAGCTTGGCAGGAGTGGCTAGCGGAACACTGGATACGCAGTATTTT. Amino acids: CASSLAGVASGTLDTQYF. The rearrangement links TRBV5-4 to TRBJ2-3; TRBD2 matches at 7 bases. Germline assignment: CDR1 SGHNT and CDR2 YYREEE (reference sequence). The CDR3 runs 18 residues. Trimming took 0 bases from V and 6 from J; bases not matched to a gene: 16.

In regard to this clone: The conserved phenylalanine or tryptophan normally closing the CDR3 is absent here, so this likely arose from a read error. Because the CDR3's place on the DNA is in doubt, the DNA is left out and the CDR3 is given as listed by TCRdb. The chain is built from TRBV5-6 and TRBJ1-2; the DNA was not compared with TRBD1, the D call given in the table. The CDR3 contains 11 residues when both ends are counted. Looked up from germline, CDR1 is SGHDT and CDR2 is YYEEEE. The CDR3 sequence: CASSLRDTREL.

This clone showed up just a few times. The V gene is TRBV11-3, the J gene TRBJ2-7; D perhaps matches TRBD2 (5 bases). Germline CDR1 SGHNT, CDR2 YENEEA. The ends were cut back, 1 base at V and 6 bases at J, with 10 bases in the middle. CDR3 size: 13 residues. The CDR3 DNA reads TGTGCCAGCAGCTTAGTTCCCGCGGGCGAGCAGTACTTC. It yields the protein CASSLVPAGEQYF.

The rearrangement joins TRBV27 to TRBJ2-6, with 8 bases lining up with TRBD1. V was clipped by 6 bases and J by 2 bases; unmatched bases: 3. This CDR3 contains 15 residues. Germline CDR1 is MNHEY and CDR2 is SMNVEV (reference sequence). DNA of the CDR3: TGTGCCAGCAGCTTACAGGGGGCTGGGGCCAACGTCCTGACTTTC. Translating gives CASSLQGAGANVLTF.

The CDR3 is CASSLQDQPQHF. The DNA of the CDR3 is TGTGCCAGCAGTTTACAGGATCAGCCCCAGCATTTT. The chain carries TRBV12-3 or TRBV12-4 and TRBJ1-5; D is unclear. This CDR3 is 12 amino acids long. Trimming shortened V by 2 bases and J by 5 bases, and 4 bases separated the two germline ends.

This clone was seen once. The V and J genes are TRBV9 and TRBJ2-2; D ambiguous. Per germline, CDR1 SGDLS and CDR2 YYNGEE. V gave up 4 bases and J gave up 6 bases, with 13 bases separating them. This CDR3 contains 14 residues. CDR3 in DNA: TGTGCCAGCAGCTTCTTAGTATCGGCCGGGGAGCTGTTTTTT. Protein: CASSFLVSAGELFF.

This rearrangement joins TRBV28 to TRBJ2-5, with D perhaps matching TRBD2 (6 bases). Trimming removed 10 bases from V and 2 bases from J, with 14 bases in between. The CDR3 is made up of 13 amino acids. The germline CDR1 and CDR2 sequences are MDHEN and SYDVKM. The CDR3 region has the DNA TGTGCCATCGCACCGGGGGATCAAGAGACCCAGTACTTC. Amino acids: CAIAPGDQETQYF. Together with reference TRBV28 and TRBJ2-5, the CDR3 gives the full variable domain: DVKVTQSSRYLVKRTGEKVFLECVQDMDHENMFWYRQDPGLGLRLIYFSYDVKMKEKGDIPEGYSVSREKKERFSLILESASTNQTSMYLCAIAPGDQETQYFGPGTRLLVL.

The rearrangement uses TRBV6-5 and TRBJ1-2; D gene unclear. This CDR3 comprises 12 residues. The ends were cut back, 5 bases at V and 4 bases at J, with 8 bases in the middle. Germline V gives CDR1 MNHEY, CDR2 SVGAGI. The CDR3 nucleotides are TGTGCCAGCAGTCGTTCCCTCTATGGCTACACCTTC. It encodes CASSRSLYGYTF.

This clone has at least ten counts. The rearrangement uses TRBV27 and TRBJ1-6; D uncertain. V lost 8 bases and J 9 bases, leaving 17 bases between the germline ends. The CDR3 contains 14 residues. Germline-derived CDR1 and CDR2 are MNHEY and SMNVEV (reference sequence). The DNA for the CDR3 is TGTGCCAGCCTCTCGAGGGATAAGGGTTCACCCCTCCACTTT. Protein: CASLSRDKGSPLHF.

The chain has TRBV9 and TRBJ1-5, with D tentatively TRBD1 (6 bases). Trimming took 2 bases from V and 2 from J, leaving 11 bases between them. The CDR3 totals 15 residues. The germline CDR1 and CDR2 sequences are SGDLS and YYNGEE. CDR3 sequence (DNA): TGTGCCAGCAGCGTGGGGACACTCGGCAATCAGCCCCAGCATTTT. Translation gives CASSVGTLGNQPQHF.

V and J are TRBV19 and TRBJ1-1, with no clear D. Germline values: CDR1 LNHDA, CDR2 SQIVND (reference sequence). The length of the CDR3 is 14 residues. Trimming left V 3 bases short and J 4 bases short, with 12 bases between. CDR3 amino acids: CASSMVISTTEAFF. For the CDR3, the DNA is TGTGCCAGTAGTATGGTTATCTCTACCACTGAAGCTTTCTTT.